This T cell receptor (beta chain) was sequenced for a study of blood T cell repertoires in COVID-19. In the study overall: Some COVID-19 samples were acute and others convalescent; all came from the United States, Italy and Spain.

Original handling: Amplification of reference gene primers provided the estimated nucleated cell counts. Sequencing was performed with immunoSEQ multiplex PCR; in TCRdb, only in-frame clones are kept and a portion is missing. V and J calls and clone size are copied from that table; D and trimming were computed from the DNA. The data show tens of thousands of clones, around 80% seen once. The sequence was collected from a human donor in a cohort sampled during active COVID-19. Source material: peripheral blood.

CDR3 protein: CASSPVGGDNEQFF. The DNA of the CDR3 is TGTGCCAGCTCACCAGTGGGAGGCGACAATGAGCAGTTCTTC. The chain recombines TRBV18 with TRBJ2-1, with a weak D call TRBD2 (6 bases). V gave up 2 bases and J gave up 5 bases, with 10 bases separating them. CDR1 and CDR2 (germline): KGHSH, LQKENI. The CDR3 loop spans 14 amino acids.